A single sample is the source of the 29 T cell receptor beta chains below, sequenced in a study of beta chain features in type 1 diabetes. Since all of the isolated RNA was reverse transcribed, expressed TCRB transcripts were what got sequenced. Assay used: immunoSEQ multiplex PCR; TCRdb lists only in-frame clones, some missing. Of about half a million clones listed, around 28% are singletons. Sequencing was done on a sample of naive CD4+ T cells from blood. The receptors stem from a man younger than 35 in good health.

This clone was found a few times. The junction departs from germline at one end; a sequencing error may be responsible. The chain uses TRBV29-1 and TRBJ1-1, with a possible D match to TRBD1 (5 bases). CDR1 is SQVTM and CDR2 is ANQGSEA in the germline V gene. The CDR3 consists of 11 residues. CDR3 loop: CSVEERGWRIF. The CDR3 nucleotides are TGCAGCGTTGAAGAGAGGGGATGGCGCATTTTT.

This clone was seen a few times. CDR3 region: CARDRGDTGELFF. The CDR3 DNA follows: TGTGCCAGGGACAGGGGGGACACCGGGGAGCTGTTTTTT. J is TRBJ2-2 and V is TRBV30; 11 positions agree with TRBD1. The CDR3 spans 13 residues. The germline V gene has CDR1 GTSNPN and CDR2 SVGIG (reference sequence). V lost 8 bases and J lost 3; bases outside the gene matches: 2.

CDR3 in amino acids: CASKGLAADTQYF. For the CDR3, the DNA is TGCGCCAGCAAAGGCCTAGCGGCAGATACGCAGTATTTT. The chain couples TRBV23-1 to TRBJ2-3, with 7 bases aligning to TRBD2. TRBV23-1 is an ORF, with its function uncertain. After removal of 7 bases from V and 4 bases from J, the junction contained 5 bases not matched to a gene. This CDR3 spans 13 amino acids.

The rearrangement joins TRBV30 to TRBJ2-1; TRBD1 matches 7 bases. Germline CDR1 reads GTSNPN; CDR2 reads SVGIG (reference sequence). This CDR3 region has 14 residues. With V trimmed by 0 bases and J by 5 bases, 4 bases remained unmatched. The CDR3 coding sequence is TGTGCCTGGAGTGTACCAGGGGGAGACAATGAGCAGTTCTTC. Its translation is CAWSVPGGDNEQFF.

The rearrangement joins TRBV9 to TRBJ2-1, with 10 bases identical to TRBD2. This CDR3 has 16 amino acids. The V gene's germline CDR1 is SGDLS and CDR2 YYNGEE. The junction had 7 bases not matched to a gene; V was cut back by 3 bases and J by 4 bases. CDR3 sequence reads: CASSASGTSVYNEQFF. In nucleotides, the CDR3 is TGTGCCAGCAGCGCATCCGGGACTAGCGTATACAATGAGCAGTTCTTC. Based on the CDR3 plus reference TRBV9 and TRBJ2-1, the full variable domain is DSGVTQTPKHLITATGQRVTLRCSPRSGDLSVYWYQQSLDQGLQFLIQYYNGEERAKGNILERFSAQQFPDLHSELNLSSLELGDSALYFCASSASGTSVYNEQFFGPGTRLTVL.

The chain couples TRBV9 to TRBJ1-2; a weak D match, TRBD1 (5 bases). The CDR3 covers 15 residues. CDR1 is SGDLS, CDR2 YYNGEE, per germline. V was clipped by 1 base and J by 2 bases, with 12 bases between them. The CDR3 sequence: CASSVSPQENYGYTF. The CDR3 coding sequence is TGTGCCAGCAGCGTAAGCCCACAGGAAAACTATGGCTACACCTTC. The entire variable domain, with the rest obtained from reference TRBV9 and TRBJ1-2, is as follows: DSGVTQTPKHLITATGQRVTLRCSPRSGDLSVYWYQQSLDQGLQFLIQYYNGEERAKGNILERFSAQQFPDLHSELNLSSLELGDSALYFCASSVSPQENYGYTFGSGTRLTVV.

This chain uses TRBV6-1 with TRBJ2-5; D may be TRBD1 (5 bases). This CDR3 is 14 amino acids long. V lost 6 bases and J lost 0, with 11 bases in between. Looked up from germline, CDR1 is MNHNS and CDR2 is SASEGT. The CDR3 DNA follows: TGTGCCAGCAGGGGGCGTTCGTACCAAGAGACCCAGTACTTC. It encodes CASRGRSYQETQYF.

The rearrangement uses TRBV10-3 and TRBJ1-5; 7 bases fit TRBD1. The CDR3 length is 14 residues. Germline assignment: CDR1 ENHRY and CDR2 SYGVKD. The ends lost 4 bases at V and 7 bases at J; junction bases unmatched: 7. The CDR3 spells CAISGYRGAQPQHF. The DNA for the CDR3 is TGTGCCATCAGTGGTTACAGGGGCGCACAGCCCCAGCATTTT.

The V call is TRBV4-2, the J call TRBJ2-5; the match to TRBD1 covers 11 bases. J lost 4 bases, V lost 3 bases, and 7 bases had no gene match. Germline assignment: CDR1 LGHNA and CDR2 YNFKEQ. The CDR3 is 16 amino acids. The CDR3 DNA follows: TGTGCCAGCAGCCACCCCGGGACAGGGGGATCAGAGACCCAGTACTTC. Translation: CASSHPGTGGSETQYF.

This clone appeared once. The rearrangement joins TRBV29-1 to TRBJ2-7, with D possibly TRBD2 on 6 matching bases. CDR1 and CDR2 from the germline V gene are SQVTM and ANQGSEA. V was clipped by 7 bases and J by 0 bases, with 19 bases between them. The CDR3 consists of 15 residues. The CDR3 DNA reads TGCAGCGGTGGGAAGGGACTTTCGAGCTCCTACGAGCAGTACTTC. Translation: CSGGKGLSSSYEQYF.

The table lists this clone with a few counts. The J gene is TRBJ2-1, the V gene TRBV5-1; unclear D gene. Trimming left V 1 base short and J 9 bases short, with 11 bases between. From germline, CDR1 is SGHRS and CDR2 YFSETQ. The CDR3 is 13 residues long. The CDR3 sequence is CASSLNSELEQFF. In DNA form, the CDR3 reads TGCGCCAGCAGCTTGAATTCGGAACTTGAGCAGTTCTTC. Looking up the rest from reference TRBV5-1 and TRBJ2-1 gives the full variable domain: KAGVTQTPRYLIKTRGQQVTLSCSPISGHRSVSWYQQTPGQGLQFLFEYFSETQRNKGNFPGRFSGRQFSNSRSEMNVSTLELGDSALYLCASSLNSELEQFFGPGTRLTVL.

This clone was detected only a few times. The V call is TRBV9, the J call TRBJ2-1, with no clear D. This CDR3 is built from 14 residues. V lost 1 base and J 5 bases, leaving 10 bases between the germline ends. Looked up from germline, CDR1 is SGDLS and CDR2 is YYNGEE. The chain's CDR3 is CASSVTSGDNEQFF. CDR3 in DNA: TGTGCCAGCAGCGTAACTTCAGGAGACAATGAGCAGTTCTTC.

The chain couples TRBV30 to TRBJ2-1; possible D gene TRBD2, 5 bases. Deletions cut 1 base from V and 9 bases from J, with 10 bases between. The length of the CDR3 is 12 residues. CDR1 is GTSNPN, CDR2 SVGIG, per germline (reference sequence). The CDR3 protein is CAWSGPRGEQFF. Written as DNA, the CDR3 is TGTGCCTGGAGTGGCCCTCGGGGTGAGCAGTTCTTC.

This clone has only a few counts. The chain couples TRBV30 to TRBJ1-1, with D unresolved. Germline V gives CDR1 GTSNPN, CDR2 SVGIG (reference sequence). The CDR3 length is 14 residues. With 0 bases removed from V and 5 bases from J, the gap between germline ends came to 13 bases. In DNA, the CDR3 is TGTGCCTGGAGTGTCCGGACCTGGAGGACTGAAGCTTTCTTT. This codes for CAWSVRTWRTEAFF.

This clone was counted between two and nine times. V and J are TRBV7-3 and TRBJ2-7; 13 nucleotides line up with TRBD2. Looked up from germline, CDR1 is SGHTA and CDR2 is FQGTGA. V was pared by 6 bases and J by 3 bases, with 5 bases of the junction left unmatched. The CDR3 consists of 15 residues. The CDR3 protein is CASRPGLAGDYEQYF. As DNA, the CDR3 is TGTGCCAGCAGACCCGGACTAGCGGGAGACTACGAGCAGTACTTC.

The J gene is TRBJ2-7, the V gene TRBV5-1; TRBD2 matches 11 bases. V lost 4 bases to trimming and J lost 0 bases; unmatched junction nucleotides: 6. Germline CDR1 reads SGHRS; CDR2 reads YFSETQ. The CDR3 runs to 16 residues. CDR3 amino acids: CASSRGLADSSYEQYF. In nucleotides, the CDR3 is TGCGCCAGCAGCAGGGGACTAGCGGACAGCTCCTACGAGCAGTACTTC.

This clone was picked up a small number of times. The chain uses TRBV7-8 and TRBJ2-3; weak D call: TRBD2 (5 bases). The CDR3 is 14 residues long. Trimming shortened V by 2 bases and J by 4 bases, and 10 bases separated the two germline ends. Germline CDR1 reads SGHVS; CDR2 reads FQNEAQ. CDR3 in DNA: TGTGCCAGCAGCTTACTTGCGCGGGCAGATACGCAGTATTTT. Amino acid sequence: CASSLLARADTQYF.

V gene TRBV2 combines with J gene TRBJ2-2, with 7 bases lining up with TRBD2. The CDR3 covers 16 residues. The germline gives CDR1 SNHLY, CDR2 FYNNEI. With 2 bases clipped from V and 2 bases from J, the junction kept 5 bases outside the gene matches. The CDR3 here is CASSETGTTNTGELFF. Here the CDR3 DNA reads TGTGCCAGCAGTGAAACCGGGACTACCAACACCGGGGAGCTGTTTTTT.

This clone has only a few counts. The V gene is TRBV5-4, the J gene TRBJ2-7; TRBD2 agrees at 10 bases. The CDR3 spans 17 residues. The germline CDR1 and CDR2 sequences are SGHNT and YYREEE (reference sequence). J lost 4 bases, V lost 1 base, and 11 bases had no gene match. The CDR3 region has the DNA TGTGCCAGCAGCTTGAAGTCACCGTCTAGCGGGAGTTACGAGCAGTACTTC. It specifies CASSLKSPSSGSYEQYF.

The V gene is TRBV19, the J gene TRBJ2-7; D may be TRBD2 (5 bases). Germline V gene data show CDR1 as LNHDA and CDR2 as SQIVND (reference sequence). The CDR3 contains 15 residues. Deletions cut 0 bases from V and 1 base from J, with 10 bases between. DNA for the CDR3: TGTGCCAGTAGTATAGATCTAAGGGAGTCCTACGAGCAGTACTTC. Translation: CASSIDLRESYEQYF.

This clone has a handful of counts. This rearrangement joins TRBV29-1 to TRBJ2-5; D is unresolved. CDR1 is SQVTM and CDR2 is ANQGSEA in the germline V gene. The CDR3 is made up of 11 amino acids. V lost 5 bases to trimming and J lost 11 bases, with 15 bases between them. This CDR3 is CSVKSLGEQYF. The CDR3 DNA is TGCAGCGTTAAATCTTTAGGAGAGCAGTACTTC.

This clone was observed a few times. The chain couples TRBV7-9 to TRBJ2-7; 9 bases are a match to TRBD2. CDR1 SEHNR and CDR2 FQNEAQ come from the germline V gene (reference sequence). The CDR3 sequence is 17 residues long. Trimming cost V 2 bases and J 3 bases; bases outside gene matches: 11. The DNA of the CDR3 is TGTGCCAGCAGCTTACCAAGGGGAGTAGCGGGAGACTACGAGCAGTACTTC. Translation: CASSLPRGVAGDYEQYF. The whole variable domain, filled in from reference TRBV7-9 and TRBJ2-7, reads DTGVSQNPRHKITKRGQNVTFRCDPISEHNRLYWYRQTLGQGPEFLTYFQNEAQLEKSRLLSDRFSAERPKGSFSTLEIQRTEQGDSAMYLCASSLPRGVAGDYEQYFGPGTRLTVT.

V usage is TRBV5-1 and J usage is TRBJ2-3, with D perhaps given as TRBD1 or TRBD2 (5 bases each). Deletions cut 0 bases from V and 5 bases from J, with 13 bases between. The CDR3 totals 15 residues. Germline values: CDR1 SGHRS, CDR2 YFSETQ. The CDR3: CASSLDGTGLDTQYF. The CDR3 DNA sequence: TGCGCCAGCAGCTTGGACGGCACGGGGCTAGATACGCAGTATTTT.

In this sample, this clone turned up once. DNA for the CDR3: TGTGCCTGGAGTCTAGAGTCAGGCAATCAGCCCCAGCATTTT. It is translated as CAWSLESGNQPQHF. The chain carries TRBV30 and TRBJ1-5; no clear D gene. Germline CDR1 GTSNPN, CDR2 SVGIG (reference sequence). CDR3 length equals 14 residues. The ends were cut back, 2 bases at V and 2 bases at J, with 10 bases in the middle.

V usage is TRBV30 and J usage is TRBJ1-2, with D uncertain. The ends were cut back, 0 bases at V and 7 bases at J, with 12 bases in the middle. This CDR3 spans 13 amino acids. Germline V gene sequence: CDR1 GTSNPN, CDR2 SVGIG (reference sequence). CDR3 bases: TGTGCCTGGAGTGTACTTGGTGGGATTGGCTACACCTTC. Encoded protein: CAWSVLGGIGYTF.

The chain combines TRBV29-1 with TRBJ2-5; maybe TRBD2 (5 bases). CDR3 length: 14 amino acids. Trimming left V 0 bases short and J 2 bases short, with 10 bases between. Germline V gene lookup returns CDR1 SQVTM and CDR2 ANQGSEA. In DNA, the CDR3 is TGCAGCGTTGAAGATACTGGACTTCAAGAGACCCAGTACTTC. It specifies CSVEDTGLQETQYF.

J is TRBJ2-7 and V is TRBV27; TRBD1 is a possible D gene (6 bases). The CDR3 contains 14 residues. Trimming left V 8 bases short and J 3 bases short, with 17 bases between. CDR1 and CDR2 (germline): MNHEY, SMNVEV (reference sequence). The CDR3 spells CASRLSRQDYEQYF. In DNA, the CDR3 is TGTGCCAGCCGCCTTTCGAGACAGGACTACGAGCAGTACTTC.

This clone appeared a few times. V usage is TRBV7-9 and J usage is TRBJ2-3; 11 nucleotides match TRBD2. V shed 10 bases and J 1 base; nucleotides not matched to a gene: 7. CDR3 size: 15 residues. Germline V gives CDR1 SEHNR, CDR2 FQNEAQ (reference sequence). CDR3 residues: CATSGTSGRTDTQYF. CDR3 coding DNA: TGTGCCACGAGCGGGACTAGCGGTCGCACAGATACGCAGTATTTT.

The chain uses TRBV18 and TRBJ2-5; TRBD1 agrees at 8 bases. The CDR3 has 14 amino acids. CDR1 KGHSH and CDR2 LQKENI come from the germline V gene. Germline trimming cut 3 bases from V and 5 bases from J; bases unmatched to any gene: 5. CDR3 in amino acids: CASSPGQDGETQYF. In DNA, the CDR3 is TGTGCCAGCTCACCGGGACAGGACGGGGAGACCCAGTACTTC.